This T cell receptor (beta chain) was captured in a study of CD8+ T cells in alopecia areata. Study-wide results and limits: Alopecia totalis/universalis scalp especially showed more expanded CD8+ clones than normal scalp. Among the cells sequenced in scalp samples are also the resident alphabeta T cells of normal skin.

Germline loops: CDR1 MNHNY, CDR2 SVGAGI (reference sequence). The V end lost 7 bases, the J end lost 7 bases, and 14 bases lay between the germline ends. The CDR3 length is 13 residues. Sorting of PBMCs yielded the CD4+ and CD8+ T cells. cDNA prepared by RNA extraction and subsequent reverse transcription served as the template for sequencing. Sequencing used immunoSEQ multiplex PCR; TCRdb keeps in-frame clones, though not all of them. The sample consists of around 210,000 clones, around three fifths of them appearing once. As concerns this clone: The antigen remains undetermined.

The J gene is TRBJ1-5, the V gene TRBV6-6, with D possibly being TRBD1 (5 bases). Sample: CD8+ T cells sorted from blood. This TCR derives from a human donor in good health. The CDR3 region has the DNA TGTGCCAGCACTCTCGGGGGGTTACAGCCCCAGCATTTT. Its protein is CASTLGGLQPQHF.